This is a list of T cell receptor beta chains from one sample in a study of blood T cell repertoires in COVID-19. Method: immunoSEQ multiplex PCR; TCRdb's copy keeps in-frame clones and lacks some. The table has around 100,000 clones, roughly 80% seen once. Sequenced input: peripheral blood. The receptors here all came from a man between 65 and 85 years old with active or convalescent COVID-19. Both conserved end residues are part of each CDR3. A D gene is named only where the DNA matches it firmly. The listing skips clone size in some rows; elsewhere it reads once, few, many or a size class.

V,J,D,size,DNA,CDR3
TRBV28,TRBJ2-7,TRBD2,-,TGTGCCAGCAGTTTCCGGACTAGCGGGACGTCCCGTACCTACGAGCAGTACTTC,CASSFRTSGTSRTYEQYF
TRBV28,TRBJ2-1,TRBD2,few,TGTGCCAGCAGTCACTCCCGGGGGGATAGCTACAATGAGCAGTTCTTC,CASSHSRGDSYNEQFF
TRBV18,TRBJ1-1,TRBD1,-,TGTGCCAGCTCAACCGGGACAGCTGAAACTTTCTTT,CASSTGTAETFF
TRBV28,TRBJ1-2,TRBD1,-,TGTGCCAGCAGTCCCCCCGGGACAGGGGGTCGGGGCTACACCTTC,CASSPPGTGGRGYTF
TRBV2,TRBJ2-7,-,-,TGTGCCAGCAGCGGCGGTTCCTACGAGCAGTACTTC,CASSGGSYEQYF
TRBV7-9,TRBJ1-1,-,-,TGTGCCAGCCACTTGGACAGTAACACTGAAGCTTTCTTT,CASHLDSNTEAFF
TRBV5-1,TRBJ2-1,TRBD2,-,TGCGCCAGCAGCTTTAGCGGGGAGGACTACAATGAGCAGTTCTTC,CASSFSGEDYNEQFF
TRBV3-1/TRBV3-2,TRBJ1-4,-,-,TGTGCCAGCAGCGACCTCCGGGTCCGGGGGGAAAAACTGTTTTTT,CASSDLRVRGEKLFF
TRBV5-6,TRBJ2-7,-,many,TGTGCCAGCAGCACAGGACCGTACGAGCAGTACTTC,CASSTGPYEQYF
TRBV9,TRBJ2-7,TRBD1,-,TGTGCCAGCAGCGAGGGGGACAGTTCCTACGAGCAGTACTTC,CASSEGDSSYEQYF
TRBV5-1,TRBJ1-3,-,-,TGCGCCAGCAGCTTGCCGGAGTCCTCTGGAAACACCATATATTTT,CASSLPESSGNTIYF